The entry that follows covers one TCR beta chain sequence. This CDR3 comprises 14 residues. V lost 4 bases to trimming and J lost 4 bases, with 14 bases between them. The germline V gene encodes CDR1 SGHRS and CDR2 YFSETQ. This sample is part of a study of T cells in tumors after PD-1 blockade. Sequencing used immunoSEQ multiplex PCR; TCRdb keeps in-frame clones, though not all of them. The sample holds approximately 48,000 clones, 81% seen once. The genes are TRBV5-1 and TRBJ2-5, with D possibly matching TRBD2 (5 bases). The starting material was PBMCs, obtained before anti-PD-1 treatment. The source is a human donor with basal cell carcinoma. CDR3 loop: CASSPRTSLETQYF. The CDR3 DNA is TGCGCCAGCAGCCCGCGGACTTCTTTAGAGACCCAGTACTTC.